The rows below give T cell receptor beta chains drawn from one sample of a study of CD8 T cells in ankylosing spondylitis. A single record per CDR3 protein comes from TCRdb applying MiXCR to the 5' RACE reads. The sample contains about 250,000 distinct CDR3 sequences, about 10% of which appear only once. Input material: blood, either unsorted or a sorted T cell fraction (not recorded which). All receptors derive from a male donor with ankylosing spondylitis or in good health (not recorded which). Each CDR3 is given with its conserved first and last residue. Fields, in order: CDR3 length, J gene, D gene, V gene, clone size, CDR3 DNA, CDR3 protein. A D gene is named only where the DNA matches it firmly. A clone size is listed for some rows: how often the clone was seen (once, few, many), or a class if it is expanded.

CDR3 length: 15; J gene: TRBJ2-2; D gene: TRBD2; V gene: TRBV7-2; clone size: few; CDR3 DNA: TGTGCCAGCAGCTTATCTAGCGGGGGGCCCGGGGAGCTGTTTTTT; CDR3 protein: CASSLSSGGPGELFF
CDR3 length: 14; J gene: TRBJ2-3; D gene: -; V gene: TRBV29-1; clone size: many; CDR3 DNA: TGCAGCGTTGACCAGGGGGGTGGCACAGATACGCAGTATTTT; CDR3 protein: CSVDQGGGTDTQYF
CDR3 length: 14; J gene: TRBJ2-2; D gene: -; V gene: TRBV5-1; clone size: many; CDR3 DNA: TGCGCCAGCAGCTTGGACATGAGTACCGGGGAGCTGTTTTTT; CDR3 protein: CASSLDMSTGELFF
CDR3 length: 13; J gene: TRBJ1-5; D gene: -; V gene: TRBV12-3/TRBV12-4; clone size: -; CDR3 DNA: TGCGCCAGCACCAAGGGGGGAGCTCAGCCCCAGCATTTT; CDR3 protein: CASTKGGAQPQHF
CDR3 length: 13; J gene: TRBJ2-1; D gene: TRBD2; V gene: TRBV20-1; clone size: many; CDR3 DNA: TGCAGTGCTAGCGGGGGGAGATACAATGAGCAGTTCTTC; CDR3 protein: CSASGGRYNEQFF
CDR3 length: 13; J gene: TRBJ2-7; D gene: -; V gene: TRBV5-5; clone size: many; CDR3 DNA: TGTGCCAGCAGCTTGTGGGGCGGGGACGAGCAGTACTTC; CDR3 protein: CASSLWGGDEQYF
CDR3 length: 13; J gene: TRBJ2-1; D gene: -; V gene: TRBV2; clone size: -; CDR3 DNA: TGTGCCAGCAGTGGAATAGCAAGGAATGAGCAGTTCTTC; CDR3 protein: CASSGIARNEQFF
CDR3 length: 17; J gene: TRBJ2-7; D gene: TRBD2; V gene: TRBV12-3/TRBV12-4; clone size: -; CDR3 DNA: TGTGCCAGCAGTTTCGGGGGGGGGGCAGATCATATATACGAGCAGTACTTC; CDR3 protein: CASSFGGGADHIYEQYF
CDR3 length: 15; J gene: TRBJ1-1; D gene: TRBD1; V gene: TRBV10-1; clone size: -; CDR3 DNA: TGCGCCAGCAGTGACTACGGGACAGGGGAAGCTGAAGCTTTCTTT; CDR3 protein: CASSDYGTGEAEAFF
CDR3 length: 18; J gene: TRBJ1-1; D gene: -; V gene: TRBV12-3/TRBV12-4; clone size: -; CDR3 DNA: TGTGCCAGCAGTTACGGGCCACAGGGAGCCGACCCGTACACTGAAGCTTTCTTT; CDR3 protein: CASSYGPQGADPYTEAFF
CDR3 length: 14; J gene: TRBJ2-7; D gene: TRBD2; V gene: TRBV7-9; clone size: few; CDR3 DNA: TGTGCCAGCAGCTTAGTAACCGGGGCGGGAGGCCCTCAGTTC; CDR3 protein: CASSLVTGAGGPQF
CDR3 length: 14; J gene: TRBJ2-1; D gene: TRBD2; V gene: TRBV11-2; clone size: few; CDR3 DNA: TGTGCCAGCAGCTTACCAGCGGGGGCCGAGGAGCAGTTCTTC; CDR3 protein: CASSLPAGAEEQFF
CDR3 length: 15; J gene: TRBJ1-2; D gene: -; V gene: TRBV3-1; clone size: many; CDR3 DNA: TGTGCCAGCAGCCAAGACGAGGGAATTTTCTATGGCTACACCTTC; CDR3 protein: CASSQDEGIFYGYTF
CDR3 length: 14; J gene: TRBJ2-4; D gene: TRBD2; V gene: TRBV2; clone size: many; CDR3 DNA: TGTGCCACTCGGGGGGAGACGGCCAAAAACATTCAGTACTTC; CDR3 protein: CATRGETAKNIQYF
CDR3 length: 18; J gene: TRBJ2-1; D gene: TRBD2; V gene: TRBV11-1; clone size: -; CDR3 DNA: TGTGCCAGCAGCACTCTAGCGGGTCGATCAGGCCCCTACAATGAGCAGTTCTTC; CDR3 protein: CASSTLAGRSGPYNEQFF
CDR3 length: 15; J gene: TRBJ1-4; D gene: -; V gene: TRBV20-1; clone size: many; CDR3 DNA: TGCAGTGCTAGATGGAGGGAAGGGAGTAATGAAAAACTGTTTTTT; CDR3 protein: CSARWREGSNEKLFF
CDR3 length: 14; J gene: TRBJ1-3; D gene: TRBD1; V gene: TRBV12-3/TRBV12-4; clone size: many; CDR3 DNA: TGTGCCAGCAGTACAGGGGCCTCTGGAAACACCATATATTTT; CDR3 protein: CASSTGASGNTIYF
CDR3 length: 14; J gene: TRBJ1-2; D gene: -; V gene: TRBV6-1; clone size: -; CDR3 DNA: TGTGTCAGCAGTGAATCTAGGATGGGCTATGGCTACACCTTC; CDR3 protein: CVSSESRMGYGYTF
CDR3 length: 15; J gene: TRBJ2-2; D gene: -; V gene: TRBV5-4; clone size: -; CDR3 DNA: TGTGCCTGCCGGACACTCCAAGGGACGACCGGGGAGCTGTTTTTT; CDR3 protein: CACRTLQGTTGELFF
CDR3 length: 15; J gene: TRBJ2-3; D gene: -; V gene: TRBV6-4; clone size: many; CDR3 DNA: TGTGCCAGCAGTGACGGCACAACTAGCACAGATACGCAGTATTTT; CDR3 protein: CASSDGTTSTDTQYF
CDR3 length: 17; J gene: TRBJ2-3; D gene: TRBD2; V gene: TRBV7-2; clone size: many; CDR3 DNA: TGTGCCAGCAGCCGAAGCGGATCTAGCGGTAGCACAGATACGCAGTATTTT; CDR3 protein: CASSRSGSSGSTDTQYF
CDR3 length: 17; J gene: TRBJ2-2; D gene: TRBD2; V gene: TRBV4-1; clone size: many; CDR3 DNA: TGCGCCAGCAGCCAAGATGCAGGAGCGGGGGAAAACGGGGAGCTGTTTTTT; CDR3 protein: CASSQDAGAGENGELFF
CDR3 length: 12; J gene: TRBJ2-3; D gene: -; V gene: TRBV6-5; clone size: many; CDR3 DNA: TGTGCCAGCGGTCGCACGACAGATACGCAGTATTTT; CDR3 protein: CASGRTTDTQYF
CDR3 length: 13; J gene: TRBJ2-5; D gene: -; V gene: TRBV20-1; clone size: many; CDR3 DNA: TGCAGTGCTAGCGCTCGGTCCCAAGAGACCCAGTACTTC; CDR3 protein: CSASARSQETQYF
CDR3 length: 15; J gene: TRBJ2-5; D gene: TRBD2; V gene: TRBV7-2; clone size: many; CDR3 DNA: TGTGCCAGCAGCTTATGGGCGGGAGGCCAAGAGACCCAGTACTTC; CDR3 protein: CASSLWAGGQETQYF
CDR3 length: 12; J gene: TRBJ1-6; D gene: -; V gene: TRBV5-1; clone size: -; CDR3 DNA: TGCGCCAGCAGCTTGGGATCTTCACCCCTCCACTTT; CDR3 protein: CASSLGSSPLHF
CDR3 length: 10; J gene: TRBJ1-1; D gene: -; V gene: TRBV20-1; clone size: -; CDR3 DNA: TGCAGTGCTAGTCCGGTGGAAGCTTTCTTT; CDR3 protein: CSASPVEAFF
CDR3 length: 15; J gene: TRBJ2-3; D gene: -; V gene: TRBV5-1; clone size: many; CDR3 DNA: TGCGCCAGCAGCTTGGAGTCAACTAGCACAGATACGCAGTATTTT; CDR3 protein: CASSLESTSTDTQYF
CDR3 length: 15; J gene: TRBJ2-3; D gene: TRBD2; V gene: TRBV6-1; clone size: many; CDR3 DNA: TGTGCCAGCAGCCCTAGCGGGGGGGTCACAGATACGCAGTATTTT; CDR3 protein: CASSPSGGVTDTQYF
CDR3 length: 14; J gene: TRBJ1-1; D gene: -; V gene: TRBV7-9; clone size: -; CDR3 DNA: TGTGCCAGCAGCGCCTCGACGGCGAACACTGAAGCTTTCTTT; CDR3 protein: CASSASTANTEAFF
CDR3 length: 15; J gene: TRBJ2-2; D gene: -; V gene: TRBV4-2; clone size: few; CDR3 DNA: TGTGCCAGCAGCCTCCCTGGGCGGGGTCCCGGGGAGCTGTTTTTT; CDR3 protein: CASSLPGRGPGELFF
CDR3 length: 12; J gene: TRBJ2-3; D gene: -; V gene: TRBV12-3/TRBV12-4; clone size: many; CDR3 DNA: TGTGCCGCGGCCCGAGGGGTAGATACGCAGTATTTT; CDR3 protein: CAAARGVDTQYF
CDR3 length: 15; J gene: TRBJ2-7; D gene: TRBD1; V gene: TRBV12-3/TRBV12-4; clone size: many; CDR3 DNA: TGTGCCAGCAGTCTTGGGGGACAGGGGTTTTACGAGCAGTACTTC; CDR3 protein: CASSLGGQGFYEQYF
CDR3 length: 15; J gene: TRBJ2-2; D gene: TRBD2; V gene: TRBV10-1; clone size: few; CDR3 DNA: TGCGCCAGCAGCCGCGGGAGGTCGGCCACCGGGGAGCTGTTTTTT; CDR3 protein: CASSRGRSATGELFF
CDR3 length: 15; J gene: TRBJ2-3; D gene: -; V gene: TRBV12-3/TRBV12-4; clone size: many; CDR3 DNA: TGTGCCAGCAGTTTCGGGGGGCCCATCCCAGATACGCAGTATTTT; CDR3 protein: CASSFGGPIPDTQYF
CDR3 length: 21; J gene: TRBJ2-6; D gene: -; V gene: TRBV30; clone size: -; CDR3 DNA: TGTGCCTGGAGTGGGACGACAGTTGGGACTTACTCTTCCTCTGGGGCCAACGTCCTGACTTTC; CDR3 protein: CAWSGTTVGTYSSSGANVLTF
CDR3 length: 15; J gene: TRBJ1-1; D gene: -; V gene: TRBV7-9; clone size: -; CDR3 DNA: TGTGCCAGCAGCTTATCGGGGTATGCGAACACTGAAGCTTTCTTT; CDR3 protein: CASSLSGYANTEAFF